The 5 T cell receptor beta chains listed next were all sequenced from one sample in a study of blood T cell repertoires in COVID-19. Libraries were prepared by immunoSEQ multiplex PCR; TCRdb keeps only in-frame clonotypes and omits some of them. This repertoire shows 350,000 to 400,000 clones, 89% found once; its top ten account for about 1.7%. The source material was PBMCs or T cells enriched from blood (not recorded which). The source is a woman younger than 45 who had recovered from COVID-19.

Notes on this clone: The sample contains more than one DNA sequence encoding this CDR3. This sequence joins TRBV30 and TRBJ1-5; no clear D. CDR3 length: 13 amino acids. The V end was cut by 0 bases, the J end by 2 bases, with 5 bases between. Germline V gives CDR1 GTSNPN, CDR2 SVGIG (reference sequence). Here the CDR3 reads CAWSVPGNQPQHF. CDR3 nucleotide sequence: TGTGCCTGGAGTGTACCGGGCAATCAGCCCCAGCATTTT.

This CDR3 is CAISESNGWETGDEAFF. CDR3 sequence (DNA): TGTGCCATCAGTGAGTCGAACGGTTGGGAGACCGGTGATGAAGCTTTCTTT. The chain couples TRBV10-3 to TRBJ1-1; D remains ambiguous. The V end was cut by 0 bases, the J end by 7 bases, with 21 bases between. Looked up from germline, CDR1 is ENHRY and CDR2 is SYGVKD. CDR3 length: 17 amino acids.

The genes are TRBV24-1 and TRBJ2-7; a possible D gene is TRBD1 (6 bases). The CDR3 is 12 residues long. The V gene's germline CDR1 is KGHDR and CDR2 SFDVKD. Trimming took off 9 bases at V and 1 base at J, with 9 bases between the two ends. The CDR3 here is CATRTESYEQYF. CDR3 nucleotides: TGTGCCACCCGGACAGAATCCTACGAGCAGTACTTC.

V usage is TRBV12-3 or TRBV12-4 and J usage is TRBJ1-5, with D hard to call. V lost 4 bases, J lost 4 bases, and 8 bases lay in between. The CDR3 is 13 amino acids. CDR3 loop: CASSWHTNQPQHF. The CDR3 DNA sequence: TGTGCCAGCAGTTGGCACACAAATCAGCCCCAGCATTTT.

The V call is TRBV6-5, the J call TRBJ2-7; 13 positions agree with TRBD2. The CDR3 is 16 residues long. The germline V gene encodes CDR1 MNHEY and CDR2 SVGAGI. V trimming: 3 bases; J trimming: 2 bases; junction bases outside the gene matches: 4. As DNA, the CDR3 is TGTGCCAGCAGTTATGGGGGACTAGCGGGGACCTACGAGCAGTACTTC. Its protein is CASSYGGLAGTYEQYF.